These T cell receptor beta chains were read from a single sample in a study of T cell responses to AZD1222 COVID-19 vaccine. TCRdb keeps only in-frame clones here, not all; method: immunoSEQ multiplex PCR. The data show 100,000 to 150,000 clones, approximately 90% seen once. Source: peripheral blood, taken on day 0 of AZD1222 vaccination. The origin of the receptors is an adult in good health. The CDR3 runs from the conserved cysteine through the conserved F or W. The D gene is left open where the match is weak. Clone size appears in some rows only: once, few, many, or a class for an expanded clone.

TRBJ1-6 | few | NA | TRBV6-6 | TGTGCCAGCAGTTACATAGAGAATTCACCCCTCCACTTT | CASSYIENSPLHF
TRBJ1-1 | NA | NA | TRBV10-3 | TGTGCCATCAGTGGCAGGGAAGCGAACACTGAAGCTTTCTTT | CAISGREANTEAFF
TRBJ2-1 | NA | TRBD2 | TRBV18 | TGTGCCAGCTCACCACCGCTCGGGGGGGTCTACAATGAGCAGTTCTTC | CASSPPLGGVYNEQFF
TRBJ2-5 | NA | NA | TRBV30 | TGTGCCTGCCGCGGGGGCCGGGAGACCCAGTACTTC | CACRGGRETQYF
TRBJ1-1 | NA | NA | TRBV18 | TGTGCCAGCTCACTAGGGAGAATCACTGAAGCTTTCTTT | CASSLGRITEAFF
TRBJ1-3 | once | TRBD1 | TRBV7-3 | TGTGCCAGCAGCTTATATAAGGGGGCGAACACCATATATTTT | CASSLYKGANTIYF
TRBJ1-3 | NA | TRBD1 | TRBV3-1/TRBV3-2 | TGTGCCAGCAGCCGATCCGGGACAGACTCTGGAAACACCATATATTTT | CASSRSGTDSGNTIYF
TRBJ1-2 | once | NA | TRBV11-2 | TGTGCCAGCAGCCGCGGGACAAAAGATTATGGCTACACCTTC | CASSRGTKDYGYTF
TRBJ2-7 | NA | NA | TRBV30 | TGTGCCTGGAGTGACCGGACAGAGAGCTACGAGCAGTACTTC | CAWSDRTESYEQYF
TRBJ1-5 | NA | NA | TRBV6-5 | TGTGCCAGCCACGGTAGCAATCAGCCCCAGCATTTT | CASHGSNQPQHF
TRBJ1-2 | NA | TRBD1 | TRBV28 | TGTGCCAGCAACCATGGGGGGAAGGGGGCGAATGGCTACACCTTC | CASNHGGKGANGYTF
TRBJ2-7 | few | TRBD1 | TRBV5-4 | TGTGCCAGCAGCACCACGGACAGGGCATACGAGCAGTACTTC | CASSTTDRAYEQYF
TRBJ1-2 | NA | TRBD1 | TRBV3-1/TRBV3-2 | TGTGCCAGCAGCGCGGGGACAGCCTATGGCTACACCTTC | CASSAGTAYGYTF
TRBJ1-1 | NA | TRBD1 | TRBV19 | TGTGCCAGTAGGGGTACAGGGGTGACCACTGAAGCTTTCTTT | CASRGTGVTTEAFF
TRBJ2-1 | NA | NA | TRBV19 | TGTGCCAGTAGCGTGGGAACTTACAATGAGCAGTTCTTC | CASSVGTYNEQFF